The clone carrying this T cell receptor (beta chain) was picked up one time. Its antigen is not identified. The PCR employed 60 Vbeta primers together with 13 Jbeta primers. Method: immunoSEQ multiplex PCR; TCRdb's copy keeps in-frame clones and lacks some. The table records roughly 140,000 clones, around 78% of them present only once. The record originates from a study of cytomegalovirus exposure and HLA in healthy donors. Overall study findings and caveats: TCR beta sequences numbering 15,000 to 20,000 were associated with HLA alleles at 0.05 false discovery rate in a later analysis. Reportedly, cytomegalovirus status was diagnosed with high sensitivity and specificity. A later analysis found common viral pathogens apparently linked to several of the most significant clusters. In a later analysis, a missense DCLRE1C variant was linked to TCR beta V- and J-gene trimming.

Trimming stripped 4 bases from V and 5 bases from J, with 8 bases between. Germline CDR1 and CDR2: SGHRS and YFSETQ. The length of the CDR3 is 12 residues. This sequence originates from a male donor in good health and CMV-seronegative. The rearrangement uses TRBV5-1 and TRBJ2-3; no reliable D call. The sequenced sample was PBMCs. CDR3: CASSTPEDTQYF. The CDR3 nucleotides are TGCGCCAGCAGCACGCCAGAAGATACGCAGTATTTT.